Listed below are T cell receptor beta chains from one sample, sequenced in a study of molecular identifiers for immune sequencing clone quantification. Each CDR3 protein is one row after TCRdb ran MiXCR on the PCR reads. The sample shows about 510,000 distinct CDR3 sequences, approximately 25% of them seen only once. The source material was naive CD8+ T cells from blood, with Jurkat cell RNA spiked in. These receptors originate from a human donor in good health. Some libraries in this study had Jurkat cell RNA spiked in. Each CDR3 is given without its conserved first and last residue.

ASSLRFWDSKSGANVLT TRBJ2-6 TRBV12-3/TRBV12-4
ASSSRQSNEKLF TRBJ1-4 TRBV12-3/TRBV12-4
ASSSGLAGLYEQF TRBJ2-1 TRBV7-9
ASHPSGIPYNEQF TRBJ2-1 TRBV7-2
ASSVVGTGSYEQY TRBJ2-7 TRBV9
ASSDYPAGGSRTGELF TRBJ2-2 TRBV6-4
ATSERGDTGELF TRBJ2-2 TRBV24-1
ASSLRRALPRKATQY TRBJ2-3 TRBV5-1
ASSSTSGDPVRNEQF TRBJ2-1 TRBV5-4
ASSSTIPTSGRSLTQY TRBJ2-3 TRBV7-9
ASSQDWDISYEQY TRBJ2-7 TRBV4-3
ASSSVPGGGFTGELF TRBJ2-2 TRBV7-6
ASSPQGSSYNSPLH TRBJ1-6 TRBV5-6
ASSPHYAGAPRETQY TRBJ2-5 TRBV3-2
ASSRGGFSGANVLT TRBJ2-6 TRBV12-3/TRBV12-4
ASSVGQGVDEQY TRBJ2-7 TRBV9
ASSPLAGGPHEQY TRBJ2-7 TRBV14
ASNVGAGQPQH TRBJ1-5 TRBV9
ASSIRRKTGTVYNEKLF TRBJ1-4 TRBV19
ASTDYSYSNQPQH TRBJ1-5 TRBV19
SSSQESWGGSSQY TRBJ2-3 TRBV14
SARDRLAASYEQY TRBJ2-7 TRBV20-1
ASSTGQGVAPAYEQY TRBJ2-7 TRBV19
ASSLGLAGVLNTQY TRBJ2-3 TRBV9
ARSGNPGQEYNEQF TRBJ2-1 TRBV5-8
ASSLGWGANEQF TRBJ2-1 TRBV7-7
ASSYPDRGFSYEQY TRBJ2-7 TRBV6-2/TRBV6-3
ATSSGRGEQF TRBJ2-1 TRBV24-1
SVEWGYGTGELF TRBJ2-2 TRBV29-1
ASSPFGGGDYNEQL TRBJ2-1 TRBV5-1
SARAGDQPQH TRBJ1-5 TRBV20-1
ASSVEGFSNTGELF TRBJ2-2 TRBV9
ASSEVRTAPLEQY TRBJ2-7 TRBV2
ASSPGQTFAAGELF TRBJ2-2 TRBV18
ASRVVSGGYEQY TRBJ2-7 TRBV27
ASTQPEVGEAF TRBJ1-1 TRBV3-1
SVEEAGGTYEQY TRBJ2-7 TRBV29-1
ASSSWGVGGEKLF TRBJ1-4 TRBV11-1
ASSFGSISYNEQF TRBJ2-1 TRBV6-5
ASSRQPTGDTEAF TRBJ1-1 TRBV6-6
ASSPPRSGYLSYEQY TRBJ2-7 TRBV18
ASSTGTAQY TRBJ2-3 TRBV12-3/TRBV12-4